This T cell receptor (beta chain) was identified during a study of cytomegalovirus exposure and HLA in healthy donors. Study as a whole: Genotyping of 430 or so donors showed that roughly 83% belonged to the Caucasian-associated ancestry cluster.

The PCR made use of 60 Vbeta and 13 Jbeta primers. Some clones are missing from TCRdb's copy, which holds only in-frame ones; the method was immunoSEQ multiplex PCR. The sample contains 180,000 or so clones, roughly 60% of which appear only once. This clone was counted a single time. The receptor was derived from a middle-aged man in good health and CMV-seronegative. The material sequenced was PBMCs.

CDR3 in DNA: TGTGCCAGCAGTCCGAAGCGACAGGGTGGTTCACCCCTCCACTTT. Its translation: CASSPKRQGGSPLHF. The V gene is TRBV27, the J gene TRBJ1-6, with 7 bases matching TRBD1. V lost 5 bases and J lost 9; bases outside the gene matches: 10. Germline loops: CDR1 MNHEY, CDR2 SMNVEV (reference sequence). There are 15 residues in the CDR3.